These T cell receptor beta chains were read from a single sample in a study of shared clonotypes between healthy human individuals. The method was immunoSEQ multiplex PCR; TCRdb's version includes in-frame clones alone and lacks a portion of them. The table lists about 1.1 million clones, about 80% of them singletons, with more than 0.85% in the top ten. Source material: memory CD4+ T cells from PBMCs. Every receptor here comes from a man aged 18-30 years in good health. Some clones in this sample may be carry-over from other donors' samples. The CDR3 runs from the conserved cysteine through the conserved F or W. Fields, in order: D gene, CDR3 length, clone size, V gene, J gene, CDR3 protein, CDR3 DNA. A D gene is named only where the DNA matches it firmly. Clone size is stated in some rows and not others, as once, few, many or a class when expanded.

.,11,.,TRBV20-1,TRBJ2-5,CSASPTETQYF,TGCAGTGCTAGCCCTACTGAGACCCAGTACTTC
TRBD1,14,.,TRBV5-1,TRBJ1-4,CASSFARGSEKLFF,TGCGCCAGCAGCTTTGCCAGGGGGAGTGAAAAACTGTTTTTT
.,12,once,TRBV27,TRBJ1-1,CASSFLGAQAFF,TGTGCCAGCAGTTTTCTTGGGGCCCAAGCTTTCTTT
.,15,once,TRBV7-8,TRBJ1-1,CASSSPRSGNTEAFF,TGTGCCAGCAGCTCCCCAAGGTCCGGGAACACTGAAGCTTTCTTT
.,15,.,TRBV10-3,TRBJ1-4,CAIRDPVRANEKLFF,TGTGCCATCAGGGACCCCGTGAGGGCTAATGAAAAACTGTTTTTT
TRBD1,13,.,TRBV7-6,TRBJ2-5,CASSRDRGETQYF,TGTGCCAGCAGCCGGGACAGGGGAGAGACCCAGTACTTC
.,13,.,TRBV28,TRBJ2-7,CASSGDTPRVPIF,TGTGCCAGCAGTGGGGACACCCCGAGGGTCCCGATCTTC
.,15,few,TRBV19,TRBJ1-1,CASSITPRSNTEAFF,TGTGCCAGTAGTATCACGCCTCGGAGCAACACTGAAGCTTTCTTT
TRBD2,16,once,TRBV30,TRBJ2-1,CAWSGSGREFTYEQFF,TGTGCCTGGAGTGGGAGCGGGCGGGAGTTCACCTATGAGCAGTTCTTC
.,16,.,TRBV18,TRBJ2-4,CASSPPTGYPKNIQYF,TGTGCCAGCTCACCACCAACAGGGTACCCCAAAAACATTCAGTACTTC
.,13,.,TRBV28,TRBJ1-1,CASSTYRAAVPFF,TGTGCCAGCAGTACTTACAGGGCGGCCGTGCCTTTCTTT
TRBD2,18,.,TRBV9,TRBJ2-2,CASSVGFWGTSTTGELFF,TGTGCCAGCAGCGTAGGATTTTGGGGGACTAGCACCACCGGGGAGCTGTTTTTT
.,15,.,TRBV11-2,TRBJ2-7,CASSLTGSFSYEQYF,TGTGCCAGCAGCTTAACGGGGTCATTCTCCTACGAGCAGTACTTC
TRBD1,16,.,TRBV7-9,TRBJ1-5,CASSLEGQDPHQPQHF,TGTGCCAGCAGCTTAGAAGGACAGGATCCGCATCAGCCCCAGCATTTT
TRBD1,17,.,TRBV19,TRBJ2-7,CASSHPGQGHSSYEQYF,TGTGCCAGTAGCCACCCGGGACAGGGGCACAGCTCCTACGAGCAGTACTTC
.,15,.,TRBV2,TRBJ1-5,CASSEAGTYGEPQHF,TGTGCCAGCAGTGAAGCGGGCACATACGGGGAGCCCCAGCATTTT
TRBD2,17,.,TRBV28,TRBJ2-1,CASSPSRGSGVTNEQFF,TGTGCCAGCAGTCCCTCCAGGGGTAGCGGGGTCACCAATGAGCAGTTCTTC
.,13,.,TRBV19,TRBJ2-7,CASRETVTYEQYF,TGTGCCAGTAGAGAGACAGTTACCTACGAGCAGTACTTC
.,15,few,TRBV7-2,TRBJ2-1,CASSPGPSSYNEQFF,TGTGCCAGCAGTCCGGGCCCCAGCTCCTACAATGAGCAGTTCTTC
.,11,.,TRBV20-1,TRBJ2-1,CSASSPGRQFF,TGCAGTGCTAGTTCCCCGGGGCGGCAGTTCTTC
.,15,.,TRBV7-8,TRBJ2-7,CASSLWGTVGGEQYF,TGTGCCAGCAGCTTATGGGGGACGGTGGGTGGCGAGCAGTACTTC
.,14,.,TRBV29-1,TRBJ2-3,CSVAASNEADTQYF,TGCAGCGTGGCAGCTAGCAATGAGGCAGATACGCAGTATTTT
TRBD1,14,.,TRBV19,TRBJ1-5,CASTDRGEGQPQHF,TGTGCCAGTACCGACAGGGGGGAAGGTCAGCCCCAGCATTTT
.,15,few,TRBV27,TRBJ2-5,CASSLSRGRLETQYF,TGTGCCAGCAGTTTATCACGGGGGCGGCTGGAGACCCAGTACTTC
.,14,.,TRBV5-1,TRBJ2-2,CASSTGQNTGELFF,TGCGCCAGCAGCACGGGACAGAACACCGGGGAGCTGTTTTTT
.,15,.,TRBV7-9,TRBJ1-4,CASSLESTTNEKLFF,TGTGCCAGCAGCTTAGAGAGTACAACTAATGAAAAACTGTTTTTT
.,19,.,TRBV29-1,TRBJ2-7,CSVEGDVLSELRGWYEQYF,TGCAGCGTTGAGGGGGATGTACTTTCGGAGCTTAGAGGGTGGTACGAGCAGTACTTC
.,16,.,TRBV5-1,TRBJ2-7,CASSPIISGSSYEQYF,TGCGCCAGCAGTCCAATTATTAGCGGTAGCTCCTACGAGCAGTACTTC
TRBD1,15,.,TRBV19,TRBJ2-5,CASSTRTGLQETQYF,TGTGCCAGTAGTACCCGGACAGGGTTACAAGAGACCCAGTACTTC
.,13,few,TRBV11-2,TRBJ1-1,CASSLAPGSEAFF,TGTGCCAGCAGCTTAGCCCCAGGGTCTGAAGCTTTCTTT
.,14,.,TRBV18,TRBJ1-1,CASSPGQIITEAFF,TGTGCCAGCTCACCAGGACAAATAATCACTGAAGCTTTCTTT
.,15,.,TRBV4-1,TRBJ1-4,CASSQLGPSREKLFF,TGCGCCAGCAGCCAGCTAGGTCCCAGTCGCGAAAAACTGTTTTTT
.,19,.,TRBV18,TRBJ2-4,CASSPQALLRPLAKNIQYF,TGTGCCAGCTCACCACAAGCACTACTTAGGCCTCTAGCCAAAAACATTCAGTACTTC
TRBD1,18,.,TRBV28,TRBJ1-4,CASSLGALRQGDNEKLFF,TGTGCCAGCAGTTTAGGGGCCTTAAGACAGGGGGATAACGAAAAACTGTTTTTT
.,16,few,TRBV14,TRBJ2-1,CASSRNAGSSYNEQFF,TGTGCCAGCAGCCGCAACGCCGGGAGTTCCTACAATGAGCAGTTCTTC
TRBD1,13,.,TRBV28,TRBJ1-1,CASRTTPGTGGFF,TGTGCCAGCAGAACTACTCCAGGGACAGGAGGTTTCTTT
TRBD2,13,.,TRBV28,TRBJ2-7,CASVLAANGGKYF,TGTGCCAGCGTCCTAGCGGCTAACGGCGGGAAGTACTTC
TRBD2,14,.,TRBV5-4,TRBJ2-5,CASSQKAGGETQYF,TGTGCCAGCAGCCAAAAAGCGGGAGGGGAGACCCAGTACTTC
.,16,.,TRBV4-2,TRBJ1-1,CASSQDVRGLNTEAFF,TGTGCCAGCAGCCAAGACGTCCGGGGGTTGAACACTGAAGCTTTCTTT
TRBD2,17,.,TRBV7-9,TRBJ2-1,CASSLAMETSGNSEQFF,TGTGCCAGCAGCTTAGCGATGGAGACTAGCGGGAATAGTGAGCAGTTCTTC
.,15,few,TRBV21-1,TRBJ1-5,CARLVFDRSNQPQHF,TGTGCCAGGCTTGTCTTCGACAGAAGCAATCAGCCCCAGCATTTT